The T cell receptor beta chain described here comes from a study of beta chain features in type 1 diabetes. Expressed TCRB transcripts got sequenced, as all isolated RNA was reverse transcribed. TCRdb's copy holds only in-frame clones and misses some; the assay was immunoSEQ multiplex PCR. Among about 150,000 clones listed, 9% to 10% were seen once. Germline-derived CDR1 and CDR2 are KGHSH and LQKENI. The CDR3 has 13 amino acids. Trimming stripped 2 bases from V and 5 bases from J, with 9 bases between. The clonotype comes from a woman aged 18-29 years in good health. V and J are TRBV18 and TRBJ2-5; TRBD2 might be the D (6 bases). The sample taken for sequencing was central memory CD4+ T cells from blood. CDR3 sequence: CASSPGGGETQYF. In DNA, the CDR3 is TGTGCCAGCTCACCAGGAGGAGGGGAGACCCAGTACTTC.